The rows below give T cell receptor beta chains drawn from one sample of a study of blood T cell repertoires in COVID-19. Method: immunoSEQ multiplex PCR; TCRdb's copy keeps in-frame clones and lacks some. The sample yields 450,000 or so clones, approximately 89% seen once. Sequences were obtained from peripheral blood. The receptors were gathered from a man between 18 and 35 years old with COVID-19, enrolled during active disease. Both conserved end residues are trimmed from each CDR3. The D gene is left open where the match is weak.

D gene	V gene	J gene	CDR3 protein
TRBD1	TRBV2	TRBJ1-5	ASRSGTGENQPQH
.	TRBV2	TRBJ2-1	ASSDPRVTYNEQF
TRBD2	TRBV25-1	TRBJ2-2	ASSELAGGPNTGELF
TRBD2	TRBV4-2	TRBJ2-2	ASRRLAGGPGGELF
TRBD2	TRBV27	TRBJ2-7	ASSLSGGTYEQY
TRBD2	TRBV5-1	TRBJ2-1	ASSLALTSGVRDEQF
TRBD2	TRBV3-1/TRBV3-2	TRBJ2-7	ASSPAGGPYEQY
TRBD1	TRBV25-1	TRBJ2-1	ASSEGDRSNEQF
TRBD2	TRBV5-1	TRBJ2-1	ASSHVAGDNEQF
TRBD2	TRBV5-1	TRBJ2-1	ASSLVTSGDAGNEQF
.	TRBV15	TRBJ1-1	ATSRDSSEAF
TRBD2	TRBV5-4	TRBJ2-3	ASSPSGTSTDTQY
.	TRBV7-9	TRBJ1-2	ASSLAAPWDKNGYT
.	TRBV19	TRBJ2-1	ASSIDLHRGYNEQF
.	TRBV11-3	TRBJ2-1	ASSLVARLAYNEQF
.	TRBV9	TRBJ2-2	ASSPRQTPTYDTGELF
.	TRBV21-1	TRBJ1-5	ASSKGAYLVAGGKNQPQH
.	TRBV4-1	TRBJ2-5	ASSQGTALQETQY
.	TRBV27	TRBJ2-5	ASSWLAQETQY
.	TRBV7-9	TRBJ2-7	ASRGLDGYEQY
TRBD2	TRBV4-2	TRBJ2-7	ASSQVRAGGTYEQY
.	TRBV2	TRBJ1-5	ASRQPYSNQPQH
TRBD1	TRBV18	TRBJ1-5	ASSQGRGSGQPQH
.	TRBV29-1	TRBJ2-1	SVLRGSSYNEQF
.	TRBV6-5	TRBJ1-4	ASREGGGEKLF
TRBD1	TRBV5-4	TRBJ1-4	ASSADRENELF